This T cell receptor beta chain was sequenced for a study of blood T cell repertoires in COVID-19. Turning to the study itself: T cells, B-cell-depleted T cells, or PBMCs supplied cDNA or gDNA.

In its sample, this clone was seen once. V was cut by 0 bases and J by 0 bases, with 9 bases left in between. Germline V gene data show CDR1 as MNHEY and CDR2 as SVGAGI. The CDR3 runs to 15 residues. Data came from immunoSEQ multiplex PCR; TCRdb stores just in-frame clones and leaves some out. The data show more than 95,000 clones, 87% seen once. This sequence was found in a man aged 45 to 65 with acute or convalescent COVID-19. What was sequenced was peripheral blood. V usage is TRBV6-5 and J usage is TRBJ2-7, with a tentative D call TRBD2 (5 bases). The CDR3 loop is CASSYSSGSSYEQYF. The CDR3, as DNA: TGTGCCAGCAGTTACTCGAGTGGGAGCTCCTACGAGCAGTACTTC.